The clone carrying this T cell receptor (beta chain) was detected many times. What it binds is not known. Germline values: CDR1 SGHTA, CDR2 FQGNSA. Trimming removed 4 bases at V and 0 bases at J, with 6 bases between. The CDR3 has 13 residues. For TCR beta, libraries came from iRepertoire HTBI primers and Arm-PCR of CDR3 regions. One entry per CDR3 protein, called by TCRdb with MiXCR from the multiplex PCR reads. The data contain around 460,000 distinct CDR3 sequences, approximately 15% of them seen just once; the ten biggest clones take up 17%. These data are taken from a study of regulatory T cells in long-lasting Graves disease. At the level of the study: Newly diagnosed Graves' patients had taken antithyroid drugs under 3 months.

Findings of the study overall: The study found TRBV28, TRBJ1-2 and TRBJ2-5 favored in persistent disease. Exclusively peripheral blood, rather than thyroid tissue, was studied.

The time point here: newly diagnosed GD, antithyroid drugs for less than 3 months. Making the TCR library involved RNA that had been extracted from PBMCs. These data also formed part of another study, on T cells in Graves' hyperthyroidism and ophthalmopathy. As that report states: Carried out on the TCR CDR3, a first-round RT-PCR used the HTBI primer set.

This sample comprised peripheral blood mononuclear cells (PBMCs), obtained at new diagnosis, from a patient treated with antithyroid drugs. The TCR comes from a woman aged 45-60 years with Graves disease. This chain uses TRBV7-2 with TRBJ1-1, with D unclear. CDR3 sequence (DNA): TGTGCCAGCAGCTCCCAGATGAACACTGAAGCTTTCTTT. Protein sequence: CASSSQMNTEAFF. Full variable domain (missing parts from reference TRBV7-2 and TRBJ1-1): GAGVSQSPSNKVTEKGKDVELRCDPISGHTALYWYRQSLGQGLEFLIYFQGNSAPDKSGLPSDRFSAERTGGSVSTLTIQRTQQEDSAVYLCASSSQMNTEAFFGQGTRLTVV.